Listed here are 14 T cell receptor beta chains from one sample, sequenced in a study of stem cell transplantation in POMP-related autoinflammatory disease (dated by TCRdb to 2020 to 2022). The library was obtained by the immunoSEQ multiplex PCR assay. Drawn from immuneACCESS, this table holds only the in-frame rearrangements with V and J called that TCRdb kept. Clones are partly lost; checked studies trace under half to an unresolved V gene and leave the rest unexplained. The sample table records roughly 32,000 clones; around 88% of these occur just once. The ten largest clones represent around 0.72% of the sample. In the paper's terms, the time point label means: before hematopoietic stem cell transplant. The input for sequencing was CD4+ T cells from PBMCs, taken before stem cell transplantation. The receptors were gathered from a human donor with POMP-related autoinflammation and immune dysregulation (PRAID).

The V call is TRBV20-1, the J call TRBJ2-5; D uncertain. V was trimmed by 3 bases and J by 0 bases, leaving 2 bases between them. Germline CDR1 and CDR2: DFQATT and SNEGSKA (reference sequence). The CDR3 spans 11 residues. The CDR3 spells CSARYQETQYF. In DNA form, the CDR3 reads TGCAGTGCTAGGTACCAAGAGACCCAGTACTTC.

This chain links TRBV5-6 with TRBJ2-1; 10 nucleotides line up with TRBD1. CDR1 is SGHDT and CDR2 is YYEEEE in the germline V gene. The CDR3 loop spans 14 amino acids. The V gene end was trimmed by 4 bases and the J gene end by 4 bases; junction bases not matched to a gene: 2. Here the CDR3 DNA reads TGTGCCAGCAGCGGGGACAGGGGATACAATGAGCAGTTCTTC. Amino acids: CASSGDRGYNEQFF.

This clone was observed a few times. This chain joins TRBV5-4 and TRBJ1-2, with 7 nucleotides matching TRBD1. The CDR3 spans 14 residues. J lost 2 bases, V lost 4 bases, and 5 bases had no gene match. CDR1 and CDR2 (germline): SGHNT, YYREEE (reference sequence). The CDR3 DNA follows: TGTGCCAGCAGCCAGGGACAGACGAACTATGGCTACACCTTC. This codes for CASSQGQTNYGYTF.

The rearrangement uses TRBV5-1 and TRBJ1-2; D call uncertain. The V gene's germline CDR1 is SGHRS and CDR2 YFSETQ. Trimming pared 4 bases from V and 0 bases from J, leaving 10 bases between. The CDR3 spans 14 residues. CDR3 nucleotides: TGCGCCAGCAGCCCATCCTTTGCTAACTATGGCTACACCTTC. Its translation is CASSPSFANYGYTF.

This clone appeared once. The chain links TRBV5-1 to TRBJ1-4, with D possibly TRBD1 on 5 matching bases. Per germline, CDR1 SGHRS and CDR2 YFSETQ. This CDR3 contains 15 residues. V dropped 1 base and J dropped 4 bases, with 11 bases sitting between them. CDR3 loop: CASSLTLGVNEKLFF. CDR3 bases: TGCGCCAGCAGCTTGACATTGGGGGTTAATGAAAAACTGTTTTTT. Together with reference TRBV5-1 and TRBJ1-4, the CDR3 gives the full variable domain: KAGVTQTPRYLIKTRGQQVTLSCSPISGHRSVSWYQQTPGQGLQFLFEYFSETQRNKGNFPGRFSGRQFSNSRSEMNVSTLELGDSALYLCASSLTLGVNEKLFFGSGTQLSVL.

V and J are TRBV18 and TRBJ1-4; 9 bases are shared with TRBD1. Germline CDR1 KGHSH, CDR2 LQKENI. Trimming cost V 6 bases and J 0 bases; bases outside gene matches: 5. This CDR3 has 16 residues. The DNA for the CDR3 is TGTGCCAGCTCCCTTCGGACAGGGGCAACTAATGAAAAACTGTTTTTT. Protein product: CASSLRTGATNEKLFF. The whole variable domain, filled in from reference TRBV18 and TRBJ1-4, reads NAGVMQNPRHLVRRRGQEARLRCSPMKGHSHVYWYRQLPEEGLKFMVYLQKENIIDESGMPKERFSAEFPKEGPSILRIQQVVRGDSAAYFCASSLRTGATNEKLFFGSGTQLSVL.

The gene calls are TRBV7-8 and TRBJ2-7; 7 nucleotides align to TRBD2. This CDR3 has 15 amino acids. With V trimmed by 5 bases and J by 1 base, 8 bases remained unmatched. Germline V lookup: CDR1 SGHVS, CDR2 FQNEAQ. The CDR3 region is CASSQGGTKSYEQYF. Written as DNA, the CDR3 is TGTGCCAGCAGCCAGGGAGGGACCAAATCCTACGAGCAGTACTTC.

V is TRBV11-2 and J is TRBJ1-1; maybe TRBD1 (6 bases). This CDR3 has 18 residues. V was trimmed by 1 base and J by 4 bases, leaving 22 bases between them. The V gene's germline CDR1 is SGHAT and CDR2 FQNNGV. The CDR3 bases are TGTGCCAGCAGCTTAGGCCAGGGGAGGGTTTTCAGGCCCACTGAAGCTTTCTTT. Its protein product is CASSLGQGRVFRPTEAFF.

This rearrangement joins TRBV6-5 to TRBJ1-3, with TRBD1 matching over 7 bases. The CDR3 extends over 15 amino acids. With 6 bases clipped from V and 0 bases from J, the junction kept 5 bases outside the gene matches. Looked up from germline, CDR1 is MNHEY and CDR2 is SVGAGI. The CDR3 loop reads CASSLRGDSGNTIYF. The CDR3 nucleotides are TGTGCCAGCAGCCTCAGGGGGGACTCTGGAAACACCATATATTTT.

This chain connects TRBV9 to TRBJ1-1; no reliable D call. Trimming took 0 bases from V and 1 from J, leaving 7 bases between them. Germline V gene data show CDR1 as SGDLS and CDR2 as YYNGEE. This CDR3 has 14 residues. CDR3 DNA: TGTGCCAGCAGCGTAGGCCAAGGGAACACTGAAGCTTTCTTT. It encodes CASSVGQGNTEAFF.

This sequence joins TRBV5-4 and TRBJ2-1; D call uncertain. The germline V and J ends were trimmed by 0 bases and 9 bases, with 13 bases remaining between them. The CDR3 has 14 residues. Germline CDR1 reads SGHNT; CDR2 reads YYREEE (reference sequence). The CDR3 here is CASSLDGLRPEQFF. CDR3 nucleotide sequence: TGTGCCAGCAGCTTGGATGGATTACGGCCTGAGCAGTTCTTC.

V and J are TRBV4-2 and TRBJ2-3; D gene unclear. Germline CDR1 LGHNA, CDR2 YNFKEQ. This CDR3 contains 14 residues. V was trimmed by 1 base and J by 0 bases, leaving 5 bases between them. CDR3 in DNA: TGTGCCAGCAGCCAAGCACCTAGCACAGATACGCAGTATTTT. It encodes CASSQAPSTDTQYF.

V and J are TRBV28 and TRBJ2-7, with D perhaps being TRBD1 or TRBD2 (5 bases each). Germline CDR1 is MDHEN and CDR2 is SYDVKM. This CDR3 contains 12 residues. The V and J ends lost 6 bases and 2 bases respectively, with 8 bases between them. CDR3 residues: CASRGPAYEQYF. The CDR3 DNA reads TGTGCCAGCAGGGGACCGGCCTACGAGCAGTACTTC.

The rearrangement uses TRBV25-1 and TRBJ1-5, with D unclear. Per the germline V gene, CDR1 is MGHDK and CDR2 is SYGVNS. V was clipped by 3 bases and J by 2 bases, with 5 bases between them. The CDR3 extends over 13 amino acids. CDR3 region: CASSERGNQPQHF. Written as DNA, the CDR3 is TGTGCCAGCAGTGAGAGGGGCAATCAGCCCCAGCATTTT.